This T cell receptor beta chain appears in the sequencing data of a study of response to subunit inactivated influenza vaccine. The sample holds a few counts of this clonotype. Looked up from germline, CDR1 is SGHDN and CDR2 is FVKESK. The CDR3 consists of 11 residues. Trimming took off 3 bases at V and 8 bases at J, with 6 bases between the two ends. In TCRdb, the RT-PCR reads were re-called with MiXCR into one record per CDR3 protein. The repertoire includes 650,000 to 800,000 distinct CDR3 sequences, 11% to 15% of them detected once, and less than 9% sits in the top ten. This TCR came from a middle-aged man who received an inactivated influenza vaccine. The chain employs TRBV14 and TRBJ2-3; D remains ambiguous. Sequences were derived from PBMCs from blood, sampled around two weeks before vaccination. The CDR3 DNA follows: TGTGCCAGCAGCCAGCTCGGTACGCAGTATTTT. Encoded protein: CASSQLGTQYF.